Sequencing of this T cell receptor beta chain was carried out in a study of cytomegalovirus exposure and HLA in healthy donors. General study findings and limits: Follow-up analysis found HLA locus-dependent TCR association rates, highest for DRB1 and lowest for HLA-C. Through in vitro validation, three CMV-associated chains were shown to be specific for CMV antigens. Among the sequence variants, a highly shared cluster was likely an artifact of sequencing.

CDR1 LNHDA and CDR2 SQIVND come from the germline V gene (reference sequence). Trimming shortened V by 7 bases and J by 8 bases, and 15 bases separated the two germline ends. CDR3 length equals 13 residues. PCR primers comprised 60 Vbeta and 13 Jbeta primers. Data came from immunoSEQ multiplex PCR; TCRdb stores just in-frame clones and leaves some out. The repertoire holds some 150,000 clones, with 60% to 80% as singletons. A word on this clone: The target antigen is unknown.

The TCR comes from a female donor in good health and CMV-seronegative. The sequencing sample was made of PBMCs. The chain carries TRBV19 and TRBJ1-5; perhaps TRBD1 as D (5 bases). The DNA of the CDR3 is TGTGCCAGTACTGGAGGGGTGGGGAAGCCCCAGCATTTT. Its translation is CASTGGVGKPQHF.